This TCR beta chain derives from a study of beta chain features in type 1 diabetes. Study-level results: Possibly, sequencing cDNA over-represented cells that had high TCR expression levels. In these data, an HLA type influence on TCRB rearrangement remained unresolved. VDJ junctions from type 1 diabetes patients carried fewer insertions and larger deletions.

As every portion of the isolated RNA was reverse transcribed, the sequencing read expressed TCRB transcripts. Measured with immunoSEQ multiplex PCR; TCRdb has only the in-frame clones, and not every one. In the table there are about 350,000 clones, about 19% of which are singletons. This clone was seen only a few times. Its antigen remains unidentified. By way of CD45RO/CCR7/CD25/CD127/CD95/CD27, the CD4+ regulatory, stem cell-like memory, central memory and naive cells were sorted. CDR1 SGHRS and CDR2 YFSETQ come from the germline V gene. V was shortened by 0 bases and J by 6 bases, with 9 bases between the two germline ends. The CDR3 runs 13 residues.

The clonotype originates from a woman younger than 30 in good health. The sample consisted of naive CD4+ T cells from blood. J is TRBJ2-5 and V is TRBV5-1, with D perhaps matching TRBD2 (5 bases). This CDR3 is CASSLAEGKTQYF. The DNA for the CDR3 is TGCGCCAGCAGCTTGGCCGAGGGCAAGACCCAGTACTTC.